This T cell receptor (beta chain) comes out of a study of T cell clones after liver transplantation. Study context: Blood was drawn pre-transplant, before withdrawal, and after full or failed withdrawal. Study outcomes and limitations: The donor-reactive repertoire was only partly measurable in a couple of subjects, lacking donor cells.

Produced via immunoSEQ multiplex PCR; TCRdb's table is partial and in-frame only. The table includes some 60,000 clones, around three quarters detected once. Details on this clone: What it binds is not known.

The source was CD4+ T cells from blood, collected at the roughly 16-month timepoint. The clonotype originates from a human patient who received a liver transplant. Some T cells may have originated in the graft donor.

The CDR3, as DNA: TGTGCCAGCAGCTCTAGCGGGAGGGACTACAATGAGCAGTTCTTC. Translated: CASSSSGRDYNEQFF. This sequence joins TRBV7-9 and TRBJ2-1; TRBD2 matches 12 bases. Germline CDR1 and CDR2: SEHNR and FQNEAQ (reference sequence). The CDR3 runs to 15 residues. Trimming removed 4 bases from V and 3 bases from J; junction bases left unmatched: 1.